These 29 T cell receptor beta chains share one sample of origin, sequenced in a study of blood T cell repertoires in COVID-19. TCRdb keeps only in-frame clones here, not all; method: immunoSEQ multiplex PCR. Here the sample spans approximately 270,000 clones, approximately 90% being singletons. Material: PBMCs or T cells enriched from blood (not recorded which). The receptors come from a human donor in a cohort exposed to, infected with or recovered from COVID-19 (not recorded which). The donor label of this sample is uncertain.

V usage is TRBV7-9 and J usage is TRBJ1-2; 9 bases are shared with TRBD1. V lost 4 bases and J lost 7; bases outside the gene matches: 13. The CDR3 sequence is 16 residues long. From germline, CDR1 is SEHNR and CDR2 FQNEAQ (reference sequence). CDR3 in DNA: TGTGCCAGCAGCTCCCCACGGACAGGGGCCCGTGGTGGCTACACCTTC. As protein: CASSSPRTGARGGYTF. Together with reference TRBV7-9 and TRBJ1-2, the CDR3 gives the full variable domain: DTGVSQNPRHKITKRGQNVTFRCDPISEHNRLYWYRQTLGQGPEFLTYFQNEAQLEKSRLLSDRFSAERPKGSFSTLEIQRTEQGDSAMYLCASSSPRTGARGGYTFGSGTRLTVV.

The genes are TRBV7-2 and TRBJ2-3, with D possibly TRBD2 on 5 matching bases. V lost 8 bases, J lost 2 bases, and 11 bases lay in between. This CDR3 comprises 13 residues. Germline CDR1 reads SGHTA; CDR2 reads FQGNSA. In DNA form, the CDR3 reads TGTGCCAGCCGCGGACTCCTCACAGATACGCAGTATTTT. Protein product: CASRGLLTDTQYF.

This chain uses TRBV7-8 with TRBJ2-7; weak D call: TRBD1 (6 bases). CDR3 length: 13 residues. CDR1 is SGHVS, CDR2 FQNEAQ, per germline. V shed 8 bases and J shed 6 bases, with 17 bases lying between them. CDR3 sequence reads: CASAIPGVGEQYF. The CDR3 nucleotides are TGTGCCAGCGCCATCCCAGGGGTGGGCGAGCAGTACTTC.

Concerning this clone itself: Other DNA sequences within the sample encode an identical CDR3. The gene calls are TRBV9 and TRBJ1-3; D perhaps matches TRBD1 (5 bases). Trimming cost V 0 bases and J 0 bases, with 7 bases left between them. CDR1 is SGDLS and CDR2 is YYNGEE in the germline V gene. The CDR3 is 15 residues long. In DNA form, the CDR3 reads TGTGCCAGCAGCGTAGGTAGGGGCTCTGGAAACACCATATATTTT. Its translation: CASSVGRGSGNTIYF.

The CDR3 DNA is TGTGCCAGCAGTGAAGACAGGAAGAACTATGGCTACACCTTC. This encodes CASSEDRKNYGYTF. V is TRBV2 and J is TRBJ1-2; D might be TRBD1 (5 bases). Germline-derived CDR1 and CDR2 are SNHLY and FYNNEI. The CDR3 has 14 residues. V was cut by 1 base and J by 2 bases, with 8 bases left in between.

This chain links TRBV19 with TRBJ1-6; D not certain. With 7 bases removed from V and 12 bases from J, the gap between germline ends came to 19 bases. CDR3 length: 14 amino acids. CDR1 and CDR2 (germline): LNHDA, SQIVND (reference sequence). The CDR3 protein is CASKTFPRRGPLHF. In DNA, the CDR3 is TGTGCCAGTAAGACATTCCCACGGCGGGGACCCCTCCACTTT.

The chain carries TRBV19 and TRBJ2-1; 7 bases fit TRBD2. The germline gives CDR1 LNHDA, CDR2 SQIVND (reference sequence). Trimming took 3 bases from V and 5 from J; bases not matched to a gene: 7. The CDR3 is made up of 15 amino acids. As DNA, the CDR3 is TGTGCCAGTAGTATTATGCCTAGCGGTAACAATGAGCAGTTCTTC. Protein sequence: CASSIMPSGNNEQFF.

The CDR3 coding sequence is TGCGCCAGCAGCTTGGGGGAGGACATTCAGTACTTC. Translation gives CASSLGEDIQYF. This chain uses TRBV5-1 with TRBJ2-4, with a weak D call TRBD2 (6 bases). The length of the CDR3 is 12 residues. Trimming stripped 0 bases from V and 8 bases from J, with 6 bases between. The germline V gene has CDR1 SGHRS and CDR2 YFSETQ.

The chain employs TRBV7-8 and TRBJ2-1; D not certain. The CDR3 runs 14 residues. V was shortened by 0 bases and J by 5 bases, with 8 bases between the two germline ends. Germline CDR1 is SGHVS and CDR2 is FQNEAQ. In nucleotides, the CDR3 is TGTGCCAGCAGCTTAGCCGGGTGGGACAATGAGCAGTTCTTC. Amino acid sequence: CASSLAGWDNEQFF.

The chain joins TRBV5-1 to TRBJ2-7; TRBD1 agrees at 7 bases. V was clipped by 2 bases and J by 5 bases; unmatched bases: 19. Germline CDR1 and CDR2: SGHRS and YFSETQ. The CDR3 is 18 amino acids. The CDR3 sequence: CASSFEPVRRQGSHEQYF. The CDR3 DNA follows: TGCGCCAGCAGCTTCGAGCCCGTACGTCGACAGGGTTCCCACGAGCAGTACTTC.

The chain recombines TRBV27 with TRBJ1-2; D call uncertain. The V end lost 4 bases, the J end lost 6 bases, and 12 bases lay between the germline ends. Germline V gene sequence: CDR1 MNHEY, CDR2 SMNVEV (reference sequence). The CDR3 is 13 residues long. The CDR3 DNA follows: TGTGCCAGCAGTTCTCTCCTCCGGGATGGCTACACCTTC. It encodes CASSSLLRDGYTF.

This chain connects TRBV4-2 to TRBJ1-4; a possible D gene is TRBD1 (6 bases). The CDR3 loop spans 14 amino acids. V was clipped by 3 bases and J by 12 bases, with 17 bases between them. The V gene's germline CDR1 is LGHNA and CDR2 YNFKEQ. CDR3: CASSHRKEGGELFF. The CDR3 DNA sequence: TGTGCCAGCAGCCATCGTAAGGAGGGGGGGGAACTGTTTTTT.

The sample holds one count of this clone. The chain couples TRBV10-3 to TRBJ1-5; the D gene is possibly TRBD1 (6 bases). The CDR3 is 16 residues long. Germline V gene data show CDR1 as ENHRY and CDR2 as SYGVKD. Trimming removed 6 bases at V and 3 bases at J, with 18 bases between. CDR3 in DNA: TGTGCCATCAGAAACCCACTGGGACACCTCAATCAGCCCCAGCATTTT. It encodes CAIRNPLGHLNQPQHF.

The rearrangement joins TRBV24-1 to TRBJ2-3; D ambiguous. Germline V gene lookup returns CDR1 KGHDR and CDR2 SFDVKD. The V and J ends lost 1 base and 2 bases respectively, with 6 bases between them. This CDR3 is built from 14 residues. The DNA of the CDR3 is TGTGCCACCAGTGATTTTATCTTCACAGATACGCAGTATTTT. This sequence encodes CATSDFIFTDTQYF.

The gene calls are TRBV2 and TRBJ1-1; perhaps TRBD1 as D (6 bases). CDR3 length: 13 residues. CDR1 is SNHLY, CDR2 FYNNEI, per germline. V was shortened by 6 bases and J by 4 bases, with 12 bases between the two germline ends. The chain's CDR3 is CASRTGLGTEAFF. CDR3 bases: TGTGCCAGCAGAACAGGGTTGGGCACTGAAGCTTTCTTT. The full variable domain, rest sourced from reference TRBV2 and TRBJ1-1, is EPEVTQTPSHQVTQMGQEVILRCVPISNHLYFYWYRQILGQKVEFLVSFYNNEISEKSEIFDDQFSVERPDGSNFTLKIRSTKLEDSAMYFCASRTGLGTEAFFGQGTRLTVV.

The V and J genes are TRBV4-1 and TRBJ2-7; 8 nucleotides match TRBD1. Per the germline V gene, CDR1 is MGHRA and CDR2 is YSYEKL. V lost 5 bases and J lost 4; bases outside the gene matches: 7. The CDR3 totals 14 residues. The CDR3 DNA sequence: TGCGCCAGCAGCTCAGCCAGGGGGCTGTACGAGCAGTACTTC. Its translation: CASSSARGLYEQYF.

The chain links TRBV19 to TRBJ1-2; no firm D call. This CDR3 is 12 amino acids long. V lost 7 bases to trimming and J lost 7 bases, with 13 bases between them. Germline values: CDR1 LNHDA, CDR2 SQIVND (reference sequence). CDR3 coding DNA: TGTGCCAGTACCGGCACGGCGGCTGGCTACACCTTC. This encodes CASTGTAAGYTF.

V usage is TRBV24-1 and J usage is TRBJ2-1; 9 nucleotides align to TRBD1. The V gene end was trimmed by 1 base and the J gene end by 9 bases; junction bases not matched to a gene: 6. Germline CDR1 and CDR2: KGHDR and SFDVKD. CDR3 size: 15 residues. Here the CDR3 reads CATSDFGQGSSEQFF. CDR3 nucleotide sequence: TGTGCCACCAGTGATTTTGGACAGGGGTCGTCTGAGCAGTTCTTC.

This rearrangement joins TRBV6-5 to TRBJ1-2, with D perhaps TRBD1 (5 bases). The germline gives CDR1 MNHEY, CDR2 SVGAGI. Trimming took 6 bases from V and 6 from J, leaving 11 bases between them. The CDR3 runs 12 residues. CDR3 DNA sequence: TGTGCCAGCAGGGTCCTAGGGGATGGCTACACCTTC. It codes for CASRVLGDGYTF.

The genes are TRBV27 and TRBJ1-1; TRBD1 agrees at 8 bases. With 7 bases clipped from V and 3 bases from J, the junction kept 19 bases outside the gene matches. The CDR3 contains 18 residues. From germline, CDR1 is MNHEY and CDR2 SMNVEV (reference sequence). The CDR3 coding sequence is TGTGCCAGCACCTCAGGGGCGGCCAGGGGGCGATTGGACACTGAAGCTTTCTTT. Amino acids: CASTSGAARGRLDTEAFF.

The rearrangement uses TRBV23-1 and TRBJ1-2, with 7 bases identical to TRBD1. TRBV23-1 has ORF status, its function being uncertain. Germline trimming cut 7 bases from V and 4 bases from J; bases unmatched to any gene: 6. This CDR3 region has 13 residues. The CDR3 here is CASTDRAVYGYTF. The CDR3 bases are TGCGCCAGCACCGACAGGGCGGTCTATGGCTACACCTTC.

This chain connects TRBV5-6 to TRBJ2-5; D possibly corresponds to TRBD2 (5 bases). Trimming left V 1 base short and J 0 bases short, with 16 bases between. Germline V lookup: CDR1 SGHDT, CDR2 YYEEEE. The CDR3 has 17 amino acids. CDR3 nucleotides: TGTGCCAGCAGCTTGTGGGCCCTGGGCGGGTACCAAGAGACCCAGTACTTC. Its protein is CASSLWALGGYQETQYF.

This clone was recorded once. This chain connects TRBV24-1 to TRBJ1-1, with D hard to call. This CDR3 contains 13 residues. Trimming left V 3 bases short and J 4 bases short, with 8 bases between. Germline V gene sequence: CDR1 KGHDR, CDR2 SFDVKD. The DNA of the CDR3 is TGTGCCACCAGTGATATAGGCGGCACTGAAGCTTTCTTT. Translated, it gives CATSDIGGTEAFF.

This clone was detected only once. This chain uses TRBV6-5 with TRBJ1-1; D is uncertain. Germline values: CDR1 MNHEY, CDR2 SVGAGI. With 6 bases removed from V and 8 bases from J, the gap between germline ends came to 13 bases. This CDR3 region has 12 residues. CDR3 bases: TGTGCCAGCAGGACCCTCCCGGAGGAAGCTTTCTTT. Its translation: CASRTLPEEAFF.

This clone is a singleton in its sample. The genes are TRBV6-1 and TRBJ1-5; TRBD1 is a possible D gene (5 bases). The CDR3 has 12 residues. The V and J ends lost 7 bases and 5 bases respectively, with 9 bases between them. Looked up from germline, CDR1 is MNHNS and CDR2 is SASEGT. The CDR3 sequence is CASNQGYQPQHF. In DNA form, the CDR3 reads TGTGCCAGCAATCAGGGTTATCAGCCCCAGCATTTT.

The rearrangement joins TRBV2 to TRBJ2-5; TRBD1 matches at 9 bases. Trimming at V came to 6 bases and at J to 4 bases, leaving 6 bases not matched to a gene. CDR1 and CDR2 from the germline V gene are SNHLY and FYNNEI. The CDR3 contains 14 residues. The CDR3 bases are TGTGCCAGCAGCCTCGGGACAGGGAGAGAGACCCAGTACTTC. It codes for CASSLGTGRETQYF.

The chain is built from TRBV9 and TRBJ1-4, with 8 positions matching TRBD1. V shed 2 bases, J shed 8 bases, and the junction held 8 bases outside the gene matches. The CDR3 is 15 residues long. CDR1 SGDLS and CDR2 YYNGEE come from the germline V gene. The CDR3 loop reads CASSVAGGLEEKLFF. In nucleotides, the CDR3 is TGTGCCAGCAGCGTCGCAGGGGGCCTAGAGGAAAAACTGTTTTTT.

This sequence joins TRBV2 and TRBJ1-1; D is undetermined. This CDR3 is built from 14 residues. CDR1 and CDR2 (germline): SNHLY, FYNNEI. The V gene lost 3 bases and the J gene lost 1 base, with 9 bases spanning the gap. This CDR3 is CASSERGWNTEAFF. In DNA, the CDR3 is TGTGCCAGCAGTGAGCGGGGTTGGAACACTGAAGCTTTCTTT.

In its sample, this clone was seen a few times. The rearrangement joins TRBV29-1 to TRBJ1-2; no firm D call. CDR3 length: 12 residues. Germline values: CDR1 SQVTM, CDR2 ANQGSEA. Trimming cost V 3 bases and J 8 bases, with 13 bases left between them. CDR3 protein: CSVEAGSGGYTF. CDR3 nucleotides: TGCAGCGTTGAGGCAGGTTCGGGAGGCTACACCTTC.